This TCR beta chain was identified during a study of blood T cells in healthy people across ages. This CDR3 is built from 16 residues. V was trimmed by 6 bases and J by 4 bases, leaving 21 bases between them. CDR1 is MNHEY and CDR2 is SVGEGT in the germline V gene. Using a J-beta primer mix together with a sample-barcoded 5' primer, a second PCR was run for roughly 6 to 12 cycles. In TCRdb, the 5' RACE reads were re-called with MiXCR into one record per CDR3 protein. Of hundreds of thousands of distinct CDR3 sequences listed, under 45% are singletons. The clonotype was recovered from a man in his sixties in good health. V gene TRBV6-2 or TRBV6-3 combines with J gene TRBJ1-1; D is perhaps TRBD1 (6 bases). The sample consisted of blood. The CDR3 spells CASRNPWGLGSTEAFF. The CDR3 DNA follows: TGTGCCAGCAGAAACCCCTGGGGGCTCGGTAGCACTGAAGCTTTCTTT.